One T cell receptor (beta chain) is described in this entry. Its antigen remains undetermined. Nothing much larger sits one base from this clone, and base qualities are not available. The immunoSEQ Assay, a bias-controlled multiplex PCR, was used to amplify TCRbeta CDR3 regions from genomic DNA. In the paper's pipeline: Nucleated cell counts per sample were estimated from amplification of reference gene primers within the assay. Sequence reads were collapsed and filtered to measure the absolute abundance of every unique TCRbeta CDR3 rearrangement. Productive Simpson clonality was computed per sample as the square root of Simpson's diversity index over productive rearrangements. TCRdb provides this immuneACCESS table in a form limited to in-frame rearrangements. Some clones are lacking; in checked studies, under half of them reflect an unresolved V gene, and why the rest are absent is not known. V and J calls and clone size come straight from that table; D and trimming were deduced from the DNA. The table for this sample lists over 250,000 clones; around 87% of them were counted only once. The top ten clones comprise approximately 5.3% of the sample.

The sample comes from a study of blood T cell repertoires in COVID-19 (TCRdb year 2020). Study-wide context: Samples covering the acute and convalescent phases of COVID-19 were provided by collaborators in the United States, Italy and Spain. The prospective study material was composed of cDNA or gDNA derived from T cells, B-cell-depleted T cells, or PBMCs. Deeply sampled blood TCRbeta repertoires from subjects exposed to, actively infected with, or recovered from COVID-19 were included in the dataset. A freely available public database, intended as a resource for researchers studying the immune response to SARS-CoV-2, is where the repertoires were released. Samples were obtained from the ongoing ImmuneRACE study (first 160 participants) and from approximately 1,200 subjects provided by 6 global collaborators. Sample metadata almost always included a de-identified subject ID, COVID-19 status, age in years and sex. Where available, HLA class I and class II types were obtained from metadata supplied by the sample provider rather than from assay-based typing.

Study-wide findings and limitations: Clinical and demographic metadata were provided uncurated, with the amount varying by source and participant.

As encoded in the germline V gene, CDR1 is SGDLS while CDR2 is YYNGEE. V is reduced by 3 bases and J by 5 bases, leaving a spacing of 11 bases between them. Including cysteine and phenylalanine, the CDR3 has 13 amino acids. Only the CDR3 part of the read is kept: 39 bases, read in frame from the first base. In the prospective study, participants were roughly 18 to 90 years old, resided in around 25 geographic areas of the United States, and were enrolled through a virtual design. In the prospective study, cohorts were assigned on the basis of participant-reported clinical history obtained from a screening survey and a study questionnaire. Recovered participants in ImmuneRACE Cohort 3 were defined as having two consecutive negative NP/OP PCR tests, clearance from a healthcare professional, or resolution of symptoms. Mobile phlebotomists in the prospective study collected whole blood, serum and a nasopharyngeal or oropharyngeal swab from every participant. Participants in the prospective study had the option to provide additional blood draws and questionnaires over an approximately 2-month period. Before DNA extraction, prospective study blood samples were shipped either frozen or at room temperature.

The TCR originated in a woman aged 25 to 39 who had recovered from COVID-19. Sequencing was performed on PBMCs or T cells enriched from blood (not recorded which). The chain was built from TRBV9 and TRBJ2-5; TRBD1 is possibly the D segment (6 matching bases). The DNA is as follows: TGTGCCAGCAGCGGGGGGACAAGGGAGACCCAGTACTTC. This codes for CASSGGTRETQYF.